This passage covers 24 T cell receptor beta chains from one sample sequenced in a study of cytotoxic CD8 clonotypes in ibrutinib-treated CLL. Profiled with immunoSEQ multiplex PCR; TCRdb holds only in-frame clones, not every one. The sample contains fewer than 150,000 clones, less than 90% of which appear only once. Sequences were derived from PBMCs, sampled after 24 months of ibrutinib treatment. The receptors shown here come from a human donor with chronic lymphocytic leukemia.

This chain connects TRBV18 to TRBJ1-6; D is unresolved. Germline V gene data show CDR1 as KGHSH and CDR2 as LQKENI. Trimming left V 4 bases short and J 9 bases short, with 7 bases between. This CDR3 contains 12 residues. The CDR3 spells CASSQTASPLHF. In DNA, the CDR3 is TGTGCCAGCTCACAAACGGCTTCACCCCTCCACTTT.

This clone has only one observation. The V call is TRBV7-9, the J call TRBJ2-5, with D perhaps matching TRBD1 (5 bases). Trimming pared 2 bases from V and 4 bases from J, leaving 8 bases between. Germline V lookup: CDR1 SEHNR, CDR2 FQNEAQ (reference sequence). This CDR3 region has 13 residues. DNA of the CDR3: TGTGCCAGCAGCTTATTGCAGGGAGAGACCCAGTACTTC. It is translated as CASSLLQGETQYF.

The gene calls are TRBV28 and TRBJ2-5; D is unresolved. The CDR3 covers 10 residues. Per the germline V gene, CDR1 is MDHEN and CDR2 is SYDVKM. V dropped 3 bases and J dropped 5 bases, with 1 base sitting between them. CDR3 coding DNA: TGTGCCAGCAGTTTTGAGACCCAGTACTTC. This translates into CASSFETQYF.

The V and J genes are TRBV30 and TRBJ2-2; D remains unclear. Germline values: CDR1 GTSNPN, CDR2 SVGIG (reference sequence). V was clipped by 3 bases and J by 5 bases, with 7 bases between them. There are 12 residues in the CDR3. DNA for the CDR3: TGTGCCTGGAGAACTGGGACCGGGGAGCTGTTTTTT. Its protein product is CAWRTGTGELFF.

The V call is TRBV30, the J call TRBJ2-1, with 10 positions matching TRBD2. The CDR3 has 16 residues. V lost 4 bases to trimming and J lost 6 bases; unmatched junction nucleotides: 12. Germline CDR1 reads GTSNPN; CDR2 reads SVGIG (reference sequence). The CDR3 DNA reads TGTGCCTGGACCAGCGGGGGGGTCCAGGGGATCAATGAGCAGTTCTTC. It specifies CAWTSGGVQGINEQFF.

The chain uses TRBV13 and TRBJ2-5; D unclear. Trimming left V 0 bases short and J 2 bases short, with 7 bases between. The CDR3 runs 14 residues. Germline-derived CDR1 and CDR2 are PRHDT and FYEKMQ (reference sequence). The CDR3 coding sequence is TGTGCCAGCAGCTTAGGGATTTTTCAAGAGACCCAGTACTTC. It codes for CASSLGIFQETQYF.

J is TRBJ2-3 and V is TRBV27, with D uncertain. The CDR3 contains 12 residues. Germline loops: CDR1 MNHEY, CDR2 SMNVEV (reference sequence). The V end was cut by 5 bases, the J end by 2 bases, with 5 bases between. The CDR3 nucleotides are TGTGCCAGCAGTCCCCACACAGATACGCAGTATTTT. Translated: CASSPHTDTQYF.

The chain couples TRBV19 to TRBJ1-1, with D perhaps matching TRBD1 (5 bases). The V end was cut by 5 bases, the J end by 1 base, with 17 bases between. Germline V CDR1 and CDR2: LNHDA, SQIVND (reference sequence). The CDR3 has 16 amino acids. The chain's CDR3 is CASSPVHNTGNTEAFF. As DNA, the CDR3 is TGTGCCAGTAGTCCCGTGCACAACACAGGGAACACTGAAGCTTTCTTT.

The count of this clone is one. The chain uses TRBV28 and TRBJ1-5, with no clear D. CDR3 length: 14 residues. The germline gives CDR1 MDHEN, CDR2 SYDVKM. V was trimmed by 6 bases and J by 4 bases, leaving 13 bases between them. This CDR3 reads CASRFTAGNQPQHF. The DNA for the CDR3 is TGTGCCAGCAGATTCACAGCCGGAAATCAGCCCCAGCATTTT.

This chain connects TRBV2 to TRBJ1-3; a weak D match, TRBD1 (6 bases). Germline loops: CDR1 SNHLY, CDR2 FYNNEI. V was pared by 4 bases and J by 0 bases, with 13 bases between. The CDR3 loop spans 16 amino acids. The CDR3 sequence: CASSGTAIPSGNTIYF. CDR3 sequence (DNA): TGTGCCAGCAGTGGGACAGCCATACCCTCTGGAAACACCATATATTTT.

Comments on this clone: This same CDR3 is encoded by further DNA sequences in the sample. The V gene is TRBV5-1, the J gene TRBJ1-1; a possible D gene is TRBD1 (6 bases). V gave up 3 bases and J gave up 1 base, with 10 bases separating them. CDR1 SGHRS and CDR2 YFSETQ come from the germline V gene. CDR3 size: 14 residues. The CDR3 DNA sequence: TGCGCCAGCAGCTCAGGGGCGGGGAACACTGAAGCTTTCTTT. Its protein product is CASSSGAGNTEAFF.

This clone occurred a few times. This chain uses TRBV5-1 with TRBJ2-1; 7 nucleotides align to TRBD2. CDR1 SGHRS and CDR2 YFSETQ come from the germline V gene. The length of the CDR3 is 12 residues. V lost 2 bases, J lost 12 bases, and 5 bases stayed unmatched. CDR3 region: CASSLGGEGQFF. DNA for the CDR3: TGCGCCAGCAGCTTAGGCGGGGAGGGGCAGTTCTTC. The full variable domain, with the rest looked up from reference TRBV5-1 and TRBJ2-1, is KAGVTQTPRYLIKTRGQQVTLSCSPISGHRSVSWYQQTPGQGLQFLFEYFSETQRNKGNFPGRFSGRQFSNSRSEMNVSTLELGDSALYLCASSLGGEGQFFGPGTRLTVL.

The chain has TRBV30 and TRBJ1-5, with D possibly TRBD1 on 5 matching bases. The CDR3 has 14 amino acids. Per the germline V gene, CDR1 is GTSNPN and CDR2 is SVGIG (reference sequence). Trimming took off 3 bases at V and 5 bases at J, with 14 bases between the two ends. DNA for the CDR3: TGTGCCTGGAGCCGAGAGGGACGGGATCAGCCCCAGCATTTT. Amino acids: CAWSREGRDQPQHF.

This clone was observed a single time. The chain employs TRBV4-1 and TRBJ2-7; tentative D call: TRBD2 (7 bases). From germline, CDR1 is MGHRA and CDR2 YSYEKL. This CDR3 region has 15 residues. Between the trimmed V and J ends, which lost 5 bases and 4 bases, there was a span of 18 bases. The CDR3 spells CASSYWEGGQYEQYF. DNA of the CDR3: TGCGCCAGCAGCTACTGGGAGGGGGGGCAGTACGAGCAGTACTTC.

V and J are TRBV6-6 and TRBJ2-3; 14 bases align to TRBD2. Germline CDR1 MNHNY, CDR2 SVGAGI (reference sequence). Losses at the gene ends were 2 bases for V and 7 bases for J; bases not matched to a gene: 5. The length of the CDR3 is 16 residues. CDR3 nucleotide sequence: TGTGCCAGCAGTTACCGGACTAGCGGGGGGATCAATACGCAGTATTTT. Translated, it gives CASSYRTSGGINTQYF.

The gene calls are TRBV20-1 and TRBJ2-3; D is unresolved. Germline assignment: CDR1 DFQATT and CDR2 SNEGSKA (reference sequence). V shed 5 bases and J shed 6 bases, with 9 bases lying between them. The CDR3 is 11 residues long. The CDR3 sequence is CSAHAVDTQYF. The CDR3 DNA sequence: TGCAGTGCTCATGCTGTGGATACGCAGTATTTT.

This clone was picked up a small number of times. The sample has other DNA sequences that encode this CDR3 too. The chain joins TRBV2 to TRBJ1-4, with 9 bases matching TRBD1. This CDR3 has 14 residues. Per germline, CDR1 SNHLY and CDR2 FYNNEI. After removal of 4 bases from V and 8 bases from J, the junction contained 5 bases not matched to a gene. This CDR3 is CASSAGTGNEKLFF. The CDR3 region has the DNA TGTGCCAGCAGTGCAGGGACAGGGAACGAAAAACTGTTTTTT.

This clone came up a few times. The rearrangement joins TRBV11-2 to TRBJ1-6, with D possibly being TRBD1 (6 bases). The CDR3 spans 13 residues. V was cut by 0 bases and J by 14 bases, with 11 bases left in between. Germline V gene lookup returns CDR1 SGHAT and CDR2 FQNNGV. The CDR3 DNA sequence: TGTGCCAGCAGCTTAGATTACGCAGGGGCCCTCCACTTT. Residues: CASSLDYAGALHF.

This chain links TRBV6-1 with TRBJ1-6, with D possibly matching TRBD1 (5 bases). The V gene lost 0 bases and the J gene lost 2 bases, with 14 bases spanning the gap. Germline CDR1 is MNHNS and CDR2 is SASEGT. The length of the CDR3 is 18 residues. The CDR3 region is CASSEAGRGRPYNSPLHF. The CDR3 bases are TGTGCCAGCAGTGAAGCTGGCCGGGGCCGACCCTATAATTCACCCCTCCACTTT.

The genes are TRBV15 and TRBJ2-1, with 12 bases lining up with TRBD2. V lost 5 bases and J lost 4; bases outside the gene matches: 3. The V gene's germline CDR1 is LNHNV and CDR2 YYDKDF (reference sequence). This CDR3 is built from 15 residues. The DNA for the CDR3 is TGTGCCACCAGCGCGGGGACTAGCGGGTACAATGAGCAGTTCTTC. It translates to CATSAGTSGYNEQFF.

The V call is TRBV6-1, the J call TRBJ2-1; 7 bases fit TRBD2. Germline lookup yields CDR1 MNHNS and CDR2 SASEGT. This CDR3 has 15 amino acids. V was clipped by 6 bases and J by 0 bases; unmatched bases: 5. CDR3 sequence reads: CASRSPGGSYNEQFF. The CDR3 DNA reads TGTGCCAGCAGGTCCCCGGGGGGCTCCTACAATGAGCAGTTCTTC.

This chain connects TRBV5-1 to TRBJ2-2; D may match TRBD1 or TRBD2 (5 bases each). The CDR3 runs 15 residues. V lost 0 bases and J lost 3, with 9 bases in between. CDR1 and CDR2 (germline): SGHRS, YFSETQ. CDR3 in DNA: TGCGCCAGCAGCTTGGAGGGGCGGGACACCGGGGAGCTGTTTTTT. It yields the protein CASSLEGRDTGELFF.

This clone was seen a few times. The V call is TRBV5-1, the J call TRBJ2-3; D not resolved. The CDR3 sequence is 16 residues long. The germline V gene encodes CDR1 SGHRS and CDR2 YFSETQ. V was cut by 0 bases and J by 0 bases, with 11 bases left in between. The CDR3 DNA sequence: TGCGCCAGCAGCTTGGGACGGTCCTCCAGCACAGATACGCAGTATTTT. It translates to CASSLGRSSSTDTQYF.

This rearrangement joins TRBV7-2 to TRBJ1-1; TRBD1 might be the D (5 bases). The CDR3 spans 15 residues. Deletions cut 7 bases from V and 0 bases from J, with 15 bases between. The germline CDR1 and CDR2 sequences are SGHTA and FQGNSA. The CDR3 DNA sequence: TGTGCCAGCACTGCACCGGGACGGATGAACACTGAAGCTTTCTTT. Its translation: CASTAPGRMNTEAFF.